The 10 T cell receptor beta chains in this list originate from one sample, sequenced in a study of T cells after posttransplantation cyclophosphamide. The repertoire was sequenced with immunoSEQ multiplex PCR; TCRdb's copy has only in-frame clones and lacks some. Among roughly 14,000 clones listed, over 75% were seen once. The sequencing sample was made of memory CD4+ T cells sorted from PBMCs. These TCRs come from a man aged 50 to 59 in good health, CMV-negative, and a related stem cell transplant donor.

The chain links TRBV30 to TRBJ2-5; 7 nucleotides match TRBD1. The germline gives CDR1 GTSNPN, CDR2 SVGIG (reference sequence). This CDR3 is built from 16 residues. J gave up 5 bases and V 2 bases, and 14 bases lay outside the gene matches. DNA of the CDR3: TGTGCCTGGAGTCCCGGACAGGCTCAAATCCGGGAGACCCAGTACTTC. Residues: CAWSPGQAQIRETQYF.

The chain recombines TRBV7-2 with TRBJ2-7; D uncertain. This CDR3 is built from 14 residues. From germline, CDR1 is SGHTA and CDR2 FQGNSA. The V and J ends lost 5 bases and 1 base respectively, with 12 bases between them. The CDR3 is CASSPRTVSYEQYF. The CDR3 region has the DNA TGTGCCAGCAGCCCCCGCACAGTTTCCTACGAGCAGTACTTC.

The chain is built from TRBV7-8 and TRBJ1-2, with TRBD1 as a possible D gene (6 bases). The CDR3 loop spans 15 amino acids. Germline V lookup: CDR1 SGHVS, CDR2 FQNEAQ. The V and J ends lost 4 bases and 7 bases respectively, with 19 bases between them. In DNA, the CDR3 is TGTGCCAGCAGCTCTTCTTACAGGGAGAGGAGTGGCTACACCTTC. This translates into CASSSSYRERSGYTF.

J is TRBJ2-5 and V is TRBV7-2; 8 nucleotides match TRBD2. Germline V gives CDR1 SGHTA, CDR2 FQGNSA. CDR3 size: 14 residues. J was trimmed by 4 bases and V by 6 bases; bases with no gene match: 7. The CDR3 region has the DNA TGTGCCAGCAGACCAGGACGGGGGGGAGAGACCCAGTACTTC. It translates to CASRPGRGGETQYF.

The chain employs TRBV11-1 and TRBJ1-1, with 7 bases fitting TRBD1. Germline V gene data show CDR1 as SGHAT and CDR2 as FQDESV (reference sequence). The CDR3 spans 14 residues. With 6 bases clipped from V and 4 bases from J, the junction kept 8 bases outside the gene matches. The CDR3 DNA reads TGTGCCAGCAGACAGGGGACCCCGACCACTGAAGCTTTCTTT. Translated: CASRQGTPTTEAFF.

CDR3 in amino acids: CASREIPDSYEQYF. In DNA, the CDR3 is TGTGCCAGCAGGGAGATACCCGACTCCTACGAGCAGTACTTC. V is TRBV6-6 and J is TRBJ2-7; D ambiguous. This CDR3 contains 14 residues. Trimming took 6 bases from V and 0 from J, leaving 12 bases between them. Germline loops: CDR1 MNHNY, CDR2 SVGAGI (reference sequence).

The chain is built from TRBV5-1 and TRBJ1-2, with TRBD1 as a possible D gene (6 bases). The CDR3 is made up of 16 amino acids. V lost 6 bases to trimming and J lost 1 base, with 19 bases between them. Germline values: CDR1 SGHRS, CDR2 YFSETQ. The CDR3: CASKETGPPINYGYTF. Written as DNA, the CDR3 is TGCGCCAGCAAGGAGACAGGTCCTCCCATTAACTATGGCTACACCTTC. Filled out from reference TRBV5-1 and TRBJ1-2, the complete variable domain reads KAGVTQTPRYLIKTRGQQVTLSCSPISGHRSVSWYQQTPGQGLQFLFEYFSETQRNKGNFPGRFSGRQFSNSRSEMNVSTLELGDSALYLCASKETGPPINYGYTFGSGTRLTVV.

Only one count was recorded for this clone. The genes are TRBV5-1 and TRBJ2-5; 7 bases match TRBD1. This CDR3 region has 14 residues. In germline, CDR1 is SGHRS, CDR2 YFSETQ. The V segment lost 4 bases and the J segment 1 base; nucleotides outside the gene matches: 4. The CDR3 loop reads CASSDGTAQETQYF. In DNA form, the CDR3 reads TGCGCCAGCAGCGATGGGACAGCCCAAGAGACCCAGTACTTC.

The genes are TRBV18 and TRBJ2-3, with 10 bases that match TRBD1. The CDR3 covers 16 residues. Trimming at V came to 6 bases and at J to 6 bases, leaving 12 bases not matched to a gene. CDR1 is KGHSH, CDR2 LQKENI, per germline. CDR3 nucleotides: TGTGCCAGCTCTCGGGGTAGACAGGGGGCATCGGATACGCAGTATTTT. Its translation is CASSRGRQGASDTQYF.

This clone was counted once. CDR3 protein: CASSLASNQPQHF. CDR3 coding DNA: TGTGCCAGCTCACTGGCAAGCAATCAGCCCCAGCATTTT. The chain recombines TRBV18 with TRBJ1-5; D is undetermined. CDR1 and CDR2 from the germline V gene are KGHSH and LQKENI. Trimming shortened V by 4 bases and J by 1 base, and 5 bases separated the two germline ends. The CDR3 is 13 residues long.